A single sample is the source of the 11 T cell receptor beta chains below, sequenced in a study of T cell responses to AZD1222 COVID-19 vaccine. Sequencing was performed with immunoSEQ multiplex PCR; in TCRdb, only in-frame clones are kept and a portion is missing. Found here are about 170,000 clones, approximately 92% of them singletons; the top ten hold 2.5% to 3%. Sequencing was performed on peripheral blood, taken on day 0 of AZD1222 vaccination. These receptors all stem from an adult in good health.

The chain links TRBV19 to TRBJ1-2, with a tentative D call TRBD1 (5 bases). Trimming left V 6 bases short and J 4 bases short, with 12 bases between. Germline values: CDR1 LNHDA, CDR2 SQIVND (reference sequence). This CDR3 region has 13 residues. CDR3 region: CASSRREGYGYTF. In nucleotides, the CDR3 is TGTGCCAGTAGCCGCAGGGAGGGCTATGGCTACACCTTC.

The V gene is TRBV23-1, the J gene TRBJ1-2; D not certain. TRBV23-1 is recorded as an ORF, its role being uncertain. The germline V and J ends were trimmed by 1 base and 6 bases, with 12 bases remaining between them. The CDR3 runs to 14 residues. The CDR3 is CASSQFKGIDGYTF. The CDR3 nucleotides read TGCGCCAGCAGTCAATTTAAGGGAATCGATGGCTACACCTTC.

This clone came up a few times. The CDR3 here is CASSLFSGTANNQPQHF. The CDR3, as DNA: TGTGCCAGCAGCTTATTTTCAGGGACAGCCAACAATCAGCCCCAGCATTTT. The chain couples TRBV5-6 to TRBJ1-5; 7 bases align to TRBD1. CDR1 is SGHDT and CDR2 is YYEEEE in the germline V gene. This CDR3 comprises 17 residues. J was trimmed by 3 bases and V by 2 bases; bases with no gene match: 11. Supplemented by reference TRBV5-6 and TRBJ1-5, the full variable domain reads DAGVTQSPTHLIKTRGQQVTLRCSPKSGHDTVSWYQQALGQGPQFIFQYYEEEERQRGNFPDRFSGHQFPNYSSELNVNALLLGDSALYLCASSLFSGTANNQPQHFGDGTRLSIL.

This chain joins TRBV29-1 and TRBJ2-7, with 9 nucleotides matching TRBD1. This CDR3 has 12 residues. V shed 3 bases, J shed 3 bases, and the junction held 0 bases outside the gene matches. Per the germline V gene, CDR1 is SQVTM and CDR2 is ANQGSEA. CDR3 bases: TGCAGCGTTGAGGGACAGGGCTACGAGCAGTACTTC. It encodes CSVEGQGYEQYF.

The V call is TRBV30, the J call TRBJ2-3; 10 positions match TRBD2. The trim removed 2 bases at V and 1 base at J, leaving 0 bases unmatched. Germline V gives CDR1 GTSNPN, CDR2 SVGIG (reference sequence). This CDR3 spans 14 amino acids. The CDR3 region has the DNA TGTGCCTGGAGTCTAGCGGGAGGCACAGATACGCAGTATTTT. Its translation is CAWSLAGGTDTQYF. Together with reference TRBV30 and TRBJ2-3, the CDR3 gives the full variable domain: SQTIHQWPATLVQPVGSPLSLECTVEGTSNPNLYWYRQAAGRGLQLLFYSVGIGQISSEVPQNLSASRPQDRQFILSSKKLLLSDSGFYLCAWSLAGGTDTQYFGPGTRLTVL.

This clone was observed once. The V and J genes are TRBV12-3 or TRBV12-4 and TRBJ2-7; D is uncertain. Trimming removed 6 bases from V and 6 bases from J, with 15 bases in between. The CDR3 consists of 13 residues. This chain's CDR3 is CASRALPLGEQYF. Here the CDR3 DNA reads TGTGCCAGCAGGGCACTCCCCTTGGGCGAGCAGTACTTC.

The V call is TRBV15, the J call TRBJ1-3, with D possibly TRBD1 on 5 matching bases. CDR1 is LNHNV, CDR2 YYDKDF, per germline (reference sequence). The CDR3 covers 17 residues. Trimming pared 1 base from V and 0 bases from J, leaving 13 bases between. The DNA for the CDR3 is TGTGCCACCAGCAGAGTGCAGGGCCCGAGCTCTGGAAACACCATATATTTT. Its protein is CATSRVQGPSSGNTIYF.

The genes are TRBV27 and TRBJ2-7, with 7 bases aligning to TRBD2. The germline V gene has CDR1 MNHEY and CDR2 SMNVEV (reference sequence). The V gene end was trimmed by 5 bases and the J gene end by 0 bases; junction bases not matched to a gene: 4. The CDR3 runs 14 residues. The CDR3 spells CASSGGGASYEQYF. CDR3 sequence (DNA): TGTGCCAGCAGTGGCGGGGGTGCCTCCTACGAGCAGTACTTC.

The chain uses TRBV6-5 and TRBJ2-3; D is uncertain. Germline values: CDR1 MNHEY, CDR2 SVGAGI. The CDR3 covers 14 residues. V gave up 10 bases and J gave up 2 bases, with 16 bases separating them. The DNA for the CDR3 is TGTGCCACCTCGTTAGGAAGTTTCACAGATACGCAGTATTTT. It codes for CATSLGSFTDTQYF.

The chain carries TRBV20-1 and TRBJ2-7, with 7 positions matching TRBD1. J lost 4 bases, V lost 5 bases, and 2 bases had no gene match. Germline-derived CDR1 and CDR2 are DFQATT and SNEGSKA (reference sequence). The CDR3 contains 11 residues. CDR3 DNA: TGCAGTGCTGAGGACAGGTACGAGCAGTACTTC. Residues: CSAEDRYEQYF.

The chain employs TRBV27 and TRBJ2-7, with D perhaps matching TRBD2 (6 bases). Germline values: CDR1 MNHEY, CDR2 SMNVEV (reference sequence). The V and J ends lost 4 bases and 3 bases respectively, with 10 bases between them. The CDR3 is made up of 13 amino acids. CDR3 coding DNA: TGTGCCAGCAGTTCCGGCGGGAACTACGAGCAGTACTTC. Translated, it gives CASSSGGNYEQYF.